These T cell receptor beta chains were read from a single sample in a study of CD8+CD57+ T cells in acquired aplastic anemia. TCRdb fed the reads into MiXCR, producing one record per CDR3 protein. The table shows about 170,000 distinct CDR3 sequences, with 60% to 70% occurring only once. Sequenced input: sorted CD4+, CD8+, or CD8+CD57+ T cells (not recorded which) from PBMCs. All receptors derive from a human donor in good health. Each CDR3 is given without its conserved first and last residue.

TRBV24-1	TRBJ2-1	ATSDAGTSGIYNEQF
TRBV25-1	TRBJ1-5	ASSAGTAQH
TRBV4-1	TRBJ2-7	ASSQGPVRSEQY
TRBV20-1	TRBJ2-3	SARVDYTQY
TRBV3-1	TRBJ2-5	ASSHYGTSRHSYQETQY
TRBV20-1	TRBJ2-4	SASTGAKAKNIQY
TRBV5-8	TRBJ1-6	ASSFGGSDSPLH
TRBV6-4	TRBJ2-1	ASIPPGVYNEQF
TRBV20-1	TRBJ2-7	SARVSRLNYEQY
TRBV2	TRBJ1-3	ASSEEGLSGNTIY
TRBV7-9	TRBJ2-1	ASSPPTGQWNEQF
TRBV20-1	TRBJ2-5	SAKSSGLVQETQY
TRBV7-3	.	ASSLTGGEYNEQF
TRBV7-3	TRBJ2-2	VSSVPPPGQGARVAGELF
TRBV9	TRBJ2-7	ASSVEDSLDEQY
TRBV24-1	TRBJ2-3	ATSDRSDRGTDTQY
TRBV2	TRBJ2-5	ASSEVGQMNTQETQY
TRBV5-1	TRBJ2-3	ASSLEVSTDTQY
TRBV10-3	TRBJ1-1	ASRTDRGGTEAF
TRBV6-6	TRBJ1-1	ASSPVRVGAF
TRBV19	TRBJ2-7	ASSIGAGGAGEQY
TRBV9	TRBJ1-6	ASSARTGGGSPLH
TRBV7-3	TRBJ2-7	ASSFTSAYEQY
TRBV10-3	TRBJ2-3	ATSRTSGGPDTQY
TRBV15	TRBJ1-3	ATSTLTGNTIY
TRBV7-9	TRBJ1-4	ASSLSVTQGVTNEKLF
TRBV5-1	TRBJ2-2	ASSLRTGDVGELF
TRBV30	TRBJ2-1	AWSEQVGLQVYEQF
TRBV15	TRBJ1-2	ATNRGAPSSYGYT
TRBV29-1	TRBJ2-1	SVVLDEQF
TRBV4-2	TRBJ2-7	TSSQEDRAKDEQY
TRBV20-1	TRBJ2-5	SARPGTGGETQY
TRBV2	TRBJ1-2	ASSVDGYT
TRBV19	TRBJ1-2	ASRQDIVYGYT
TRBV7-8	TRBJ1-2	ASSHGTGKNYGYT
TRBV10-1	TRBJ2-1	ASSLGLGTGEQF
TRBV10-2	TRBJ2-7	ASSEPFLGFEQY
TRBV19	TRBJ1-2	ASSPRQERAYGYT
TRBV29-1	TRBJ1-1	SVALLNTEAF
TRBV20-1	TRBJ2-1	SARDSWTGGYEQF
TRBV7-2	TRBJ1-2	ASSSQVSGVRTGGYT
TRBV19	TRBJ2-7	AINRPLSYEQY
TRBV6-2/TRBV6-3	TRBJ2-7	ASSYSTVYEQY
TRBV7-9	TRBJ2-3	ASSLPGGGGTDTQY
TRBV5-1	TRBJ2-1	ASSLSRDRYYNEQF
TRBV11-3	TRBJ2-3	ASSLDETGASTDTQY
TRBV5-4	TRBJ2-3	ASSLSAASAHNEQY
TRBV4-2	TRBJ1-4	ASSLWVGAREKLF
TRBV7-9	TRBJ1-1	AAQAGAVNTEAF
TRBV7-2	TRBJ1-6	ASSLNALQNSPLH